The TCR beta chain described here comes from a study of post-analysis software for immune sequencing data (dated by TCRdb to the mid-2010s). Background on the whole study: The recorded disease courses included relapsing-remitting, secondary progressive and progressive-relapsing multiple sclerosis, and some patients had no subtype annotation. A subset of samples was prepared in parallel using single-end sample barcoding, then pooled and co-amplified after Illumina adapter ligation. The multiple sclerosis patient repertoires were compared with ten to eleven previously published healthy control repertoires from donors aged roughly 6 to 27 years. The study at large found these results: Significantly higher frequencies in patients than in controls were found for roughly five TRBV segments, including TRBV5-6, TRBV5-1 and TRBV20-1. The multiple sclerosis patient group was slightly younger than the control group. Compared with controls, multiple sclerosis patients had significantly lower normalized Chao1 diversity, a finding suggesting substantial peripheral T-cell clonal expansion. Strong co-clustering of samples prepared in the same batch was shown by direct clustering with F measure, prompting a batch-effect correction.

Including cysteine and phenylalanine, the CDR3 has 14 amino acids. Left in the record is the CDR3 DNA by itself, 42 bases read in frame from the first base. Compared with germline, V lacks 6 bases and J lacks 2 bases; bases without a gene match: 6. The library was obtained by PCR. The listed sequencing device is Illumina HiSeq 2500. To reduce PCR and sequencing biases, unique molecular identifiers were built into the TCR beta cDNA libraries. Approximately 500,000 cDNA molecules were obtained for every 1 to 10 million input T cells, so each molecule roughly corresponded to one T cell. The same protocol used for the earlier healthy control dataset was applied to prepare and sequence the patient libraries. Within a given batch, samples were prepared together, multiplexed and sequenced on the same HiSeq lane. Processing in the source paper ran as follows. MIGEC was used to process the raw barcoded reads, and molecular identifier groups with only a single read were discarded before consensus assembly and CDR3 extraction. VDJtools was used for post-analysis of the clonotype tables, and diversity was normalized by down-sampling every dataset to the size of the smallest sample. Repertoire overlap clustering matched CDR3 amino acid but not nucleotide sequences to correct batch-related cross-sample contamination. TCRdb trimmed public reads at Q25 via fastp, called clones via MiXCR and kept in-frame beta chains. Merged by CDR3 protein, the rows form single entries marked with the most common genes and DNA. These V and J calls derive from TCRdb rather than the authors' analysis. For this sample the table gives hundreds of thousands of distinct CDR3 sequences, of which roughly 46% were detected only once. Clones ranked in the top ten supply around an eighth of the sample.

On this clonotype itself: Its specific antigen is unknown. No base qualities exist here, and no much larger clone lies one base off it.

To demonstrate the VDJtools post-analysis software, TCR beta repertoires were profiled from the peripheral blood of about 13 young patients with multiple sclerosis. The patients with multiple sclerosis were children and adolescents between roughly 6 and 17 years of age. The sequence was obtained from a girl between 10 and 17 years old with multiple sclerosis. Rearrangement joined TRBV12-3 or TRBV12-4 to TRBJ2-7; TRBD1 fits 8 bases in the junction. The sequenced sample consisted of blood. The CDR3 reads CASRATGDTYEQYF. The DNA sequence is TGTGCCAGCAGAGCGACAGGGGATACCTACGAGCAGTACTTC.